One T cell receptor (beta chain) is described in this entry. The sample originates from a study of T cell changes during pregnancy in multiple sclerosis. CDR1 is SGHNT and CDR2 is YYREEE in the germline V gene (reference sequence). Trimming took 2 bases from V and 4 from J, leaving 7 bases between them. This CDR3 contains 13 residues. Method: immunoSEQ multiplex PCR; TCRdb's copy keeps in-frame clones and lacks some. The repertoire holds around 70,000 clones, 80% to 95% seen once, with about 2.2% in the top ten. The source was peripheral blood, collected before pregnancy. The V call is TRBV5-4, the J call TRBJ2-1, with D maybe TRBD1 (5 bases). This clonotype was sampled from a female donor with multiple sclerosis, enrolled in a pregnancy study. The CDR3 nucleotides are TGTGCCAGCAGCTTTGACAGTTACAATGAGCAGTTCTTC. It is translated as CASSFDSYNEQFF.